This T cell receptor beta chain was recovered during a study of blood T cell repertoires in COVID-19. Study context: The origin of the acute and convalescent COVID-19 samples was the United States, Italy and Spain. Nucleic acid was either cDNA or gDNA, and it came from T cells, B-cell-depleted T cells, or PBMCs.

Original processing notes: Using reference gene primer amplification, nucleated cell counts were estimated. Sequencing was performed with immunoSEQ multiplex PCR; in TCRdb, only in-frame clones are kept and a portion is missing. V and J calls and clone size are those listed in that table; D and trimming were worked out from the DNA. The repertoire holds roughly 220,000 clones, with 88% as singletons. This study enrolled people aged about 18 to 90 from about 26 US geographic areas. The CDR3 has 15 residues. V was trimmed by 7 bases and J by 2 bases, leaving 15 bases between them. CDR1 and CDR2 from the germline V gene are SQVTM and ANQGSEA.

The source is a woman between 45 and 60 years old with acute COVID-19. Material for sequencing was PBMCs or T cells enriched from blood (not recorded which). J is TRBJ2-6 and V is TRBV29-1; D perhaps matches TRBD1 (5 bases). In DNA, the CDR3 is TGCAGCGCCGCCTTACAGGCCACTGGGGCCAACGTCCTGACTTTC. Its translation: CSAALQATGANVLTF.